Presented here are 8 T cell receptor beta chains from one specimen sequenced in a study of CD8+ T cells in alopecia areata. Extraction and reverse transcription of RNA yielded cDNA as the sequencing template. Measured with immunoSEQ multiplex PCR; TCRdb has only the in-frame clones, and not every one. Of some 190,000 clones listed, roughly half are singletons. The treatment was: oral pan-JAK inhibitor, 5-10 mg twice daily. The source was CD8+ T cells sorted from blood, collected between weeks 51 and 52, from a patient treated with tofacitinib. The receptors were gathered from a human donor with alopecia areata.

The chain combines TRBV5-1 with TRBJ1-1; D may be TRBD1 (5 bases). There are 15 residues in the CDR3. Germline values: CDR1 SGHRS, CDR2 YFSETQ. With 2 bases removed from V and 4 bases from J, the gap between germline ends came to 15 bases. Here the CDR3 reads CASSLVQGWGTEAFF. The CDR3 DNA reads as TGCGCCAGCAGCTTAGTTCAGGGCTGGGGCACTGAAGCTTTCTTT.

This clone was counted only a few times. The rearrangement uses TRBV13 and TRBJ2-5, with D unclear. V lost 0 bases to trimming and J lost 1 base, with 6 bases between them. The germline V gene has CDR1 PRHDT and CDR2 FYEKMQ (reference sequence). The CDR3 runs to 14 residues. The chain's CDR3 is CASSLGQFQETQYF. The CDR3, as DNA: TGTGCCAGCAGCTTAGGCCAGTTCCAAGAGACCCAGTACTTC. The full variable domain, rest sourced from reference TRBV13 and TRBJ2-5, is AAGVIQSPRHLIKEKRETATLKCYPIPRHDTVYWYQQGPGQDPQFLISFYEKMQSDKGSIPDRFSAQQFSDYHSELNMSSLELGDSALYFCASSLGQFQETQYFGPGTRLLVL.

The count of this clone is one. The V gene is TRBV30, the J gene TRBJ2-2; perhaps TRBD2 as D (6 bases). Germline V gene sequence: CDR1 GTSNPN, CDR2 SVGIG (reference sequence). Between the trimmed V and J ends, which lost 5 bases and 10 bases, there was a span of 11 bases. The CDR3 covers 11 residues. The CDR3 sequence: CAWGGVEELFF. CDR3 DNA: TGTGCCTGGGGAGGGGTTGAGGAGCTGTTTTTT.

This rearrangement joins TRBV30 to TRBJ1-1, with TRBD1 as a possible D gene (5 bases). The germline V gene has CDR1 GTSNPN and CDR2 SVGIG (reference sequence). The CDR3 length is 11 residues. The V and J ends lost 5 bases and 4 bases respectively, with 8 bases between them. CDR3 protein: CAWDGGTEAFF. In DNA form, the CDR3 reads TGTGCCTGGGACGGGGGCACTGAAGCTTTCTTT.

The chain combines TRBV7-9 with TRBJ2-7; D is uncertain. V was shortened by 3 bases and J by 0 bases, with 12 bases between the two germline ends. Per the germline V gene, CDR1 is SEHNR and CDR2 is FQNEAQ (reference sequence). The CDR3 is 15 residues long. The CDR3 nucleotides are TGTGCCAGCAGCTTGAGCCTTTCCGGCTCCTACGAGCAGTACTTC. This encodes CASSLSLSGSYEQYF.

J is TRBJ2-2 and V is TRBV6-1; D call uncertain. Germline CDR1 is MNHNS and CDR2 is SASEGT. The CDR3 has 13 residues. With 6 bases removed from V and 5 bases from J, the gap between germline ends came to 10 bases. The CDR3 DNA reads as TGTGCCAGCAGAGGGTCAGGAACCGGGGAGCTGTTTTTT. It translates to CASRGSGTGELFF.

The chain has TRBV5-1 and TRBJ2-1; possibly TRBD2 for D (5 bases). The V and J ends lost 3 bases and 4 bases respectively, with 11 bases between them. The CDR3 is 14 amino acids. Germline assignment: CDR1 SGHRS and CDR2 YFSETQ. CDR3 nucleotides: TGCGCCAGCAGCTGGGGTCCGGGGTACAATGAGCAGTTCTTC. Translated, it gives CASSWGPGYNEQFF.

In this sample, this clone turned up a few times. This chain connects TRBV7-9 to TRBJ2-1; 7 bases agree with TRBD2. Germline lookup yields CDR1 SEHNR and CDR2 FQNEAQ (reference sequence). The CDR3 runs 15 residues. V lost 3 bases, J lost 4 bases, and 6 bases stayed unmatched. CDR3 nucleotide sequence: TGTGCCAGCAGCTTTATGGCGGGGGAGTACAATGAGCAGTTCTTC. Residues: CASSFMAGEYNEQFF.